The sequence of this T cell receptor (beta chain) was determined in a study of blood T cells in healthy people across ages. General study points: The authors considered diversity estimates from one million T cells to be underestimates.

A few counts support this clonotype. What it binds is not known. For every donor, a draw yielded approximately 9.9 milliliters of peripheral blood. Then a second PCR, running about 6 to 12 cycles, was carried out with a sample-barcoded 5' primer and a J-beta primer mix. TCRdb used MiXCR to reprocess the 5' RACE reads, holding one entry per CDR3 protein. The sample has approximately 810,000 distinct CDR3 sequences; 25% to 35% are singletons. The sequence was collected from a woman older than 75 in good health. Sequenced: blood.

CDR3 loop: CASSAVQQGKAYNEQFF. The CDR3 DNA is TGTGCCAGCAGCGCTGTGCAACAGGGGAAGGCCTACAATGAGCAGTTCTTC. The chain uses TRBV6-2 or TRBV6-3 and TRBJ2-1; 7 bases align to TRBD1. The length of the CDR3 is 17 residues. The junction had 13 bases not matched to a gene; V was cut back by 6 bases and J by 2 bases. From germline, CDR1 is MNHEY and CDR2 SVGEGT.